This paragraph reports one T cell receptor beta chain. This record comes from a study of T cell changes during pregnancy in multiple sclerosis. Only in-frame clones appear in the TCRdb table, and some are missing; sequencing was by immunoSEQ multiplex PCR. The repertoire holds 58,000 or so clones, 70% to 90% seen once, with 0.38% in the top ten. This material consisted of CD4+ T cells from peripheral blood mononuclear cells, taken in the third trimester of pregnancy. The receptor was isolated from a female donor with multiple sclerosis, enrolled in a pregnancy study.

CDR3 protein: CTSTMFSTDTQYF. CDR3 sequence (DNA): TGCACCAGCACTATGTTTAGCACAGATACGCAGTATTTT. V and J are TRBV1 and TRBJ2-3; the table's TRBD2 call for D was not verified on the DNA. TRBV1 constitutes a pseudogene. The CDR3 runs 13 residues.